This T cell receptor beta chain was recovered during a study of control samples from healthy donors and cancer patients. The CDR3 runs 13 residues. The V gene lost 7 bases and the J gene lost 9 bases, with 16 bases spanning the gap. The data were produced by immunoSEQ multiplex PCR, yet TCRdb's version contains in-frame clones alone and is incomplete. The data contain about 130,000 clones, about 88% of them singletons. What was sequenced was blood. The chain couples TRBV12-3 or TRBV12-4 to TRBJ1-3, with D perhaps TRBD1 (6 bases). The origin of this receptor is a man aged 50 to 59 in good health. The CDR3 reads CASNAPQQGTIYF. CDR3 nucleotides: TGTGCCAGCAACGCACCACAACAGGGCACCATATATTTT.